The 21 T cell receptor beta chains reported below all come from one sample, sequenced in a study of CXCR3-negative and CXCR3-positive naive CD8 T cells. Libraries of TRB cDNA were made by 5' RACE and carried UMIs. With the 5' RACE reads reprocessed, TCRdb shows one record per CDR3 protein and no DNA. The sample is made up of about 130,000 distinct CDR3 sequences, and the top ten hold approximately 0.3% of it. The sequenced material came from naive CXCR3- CD8+ T cells from blood. As to subset: CD45RO-CCR7+CD27+CD95- naive CD8+ T cells lacking CXCR3 (TNR3-). These receptors were collected from a human donor in good health. Some clones in this sample may be carry-over from other donors' samples.

The gene calls are TRBV5-1 and TRBJ2-1; TCRdb's D call, TRBD1, is unchecked because there is no DNA. The CDR3 sequence is 17 residues long. Germline V gives CDR1 SGHRS, CDR2 YFSETQ. The CDR3: CASSWAVTGREDNEQFF. The complete variable domain, with remaining parts taken from reference TRBV5-1 and TRBJ2-1, reads KAGVTQTPRYLIKTRGQQVTLSCSPISGHRSVSWYQQTPGQGLQFLFEYFSETQRNKGNFPGRFSGRQFSNSRSEMNVSTLELGDSALYLCASSWAVTGREDNEQFFGPGTRLTVL.

The chain joins TRBV5-1 to TRBJ1-2. Germline V lookup: CDR1 SGHRS, CDR2 YFSETQ. This CDR3 contains 12 residues. CDR3 sequence reads: CASSFLGDGYTF.

The J gene is TRBJ2-5, the V gene TRBV12-3 or TRBV12-4; the TCRdb D gene call, TRBD2, has no DNA to confirm it. The CDR3 is made up of 14 amino acids. CDR3 sequence: CASSFFAGLETQYF.

This rearrangement joins TRBV4-1 to TRBJ1-3. The CDR3 has 15 amino acids. Germline V gene data show CDR1 as MGHRA and CDR2 as YSYEKL. CDR3 region: CASSQVQLSGNTIYF.

The J gene is TRBJ1-4, the V gene TRBV7-2; TCRdb selects TRBD1, and the lack of DNA leaves this call unchecked. The CDR3 consists of 14 residues. The germline V gene encodes CDR1 SGHTA and CDR2 FQGNSA. The CDR3 is CASSFDRGDEELFF.

The J gene is TRBJ2-1, the V gene TRBV5-6; TCRdb calls TRBD2, which cannot be checked without DNA. Germline V gene lookup returns CDR1 SGHDT and CDR2 YYEEEE. The CDR3 is 17 amino acids. The CDR3 reads CASSLRAGGTIYNEQFF.

CDR3 sequence reads: CASGLSTILPNTEAFF. This chain uses TRBV12-5 with TRBJ1-1. In germline, CDR1 is LGHNT, CDR2 FRNRAP. The CDR3 spans 16 residues.

V usage is TRBV4-3 and J usage is TRBJ1-5. There are 15 residues in the CDR3. Germline CDR1 LGHNA, CDR2 YSLEER. This CDR3 reads CASSQDKEGIQPQHF.

The CDR3: CASSQETSGRLADTQYF. V gene TRBV14 combines with J gene TRBJ2-3; there is no DNA to check the TCRdb D call of TRBD2. CDR1 is SGHDN, CDR2 FVKESK, per germline. The CDR3 sequence is 17 residues long.

This sequence joins TRBV29-1 and TRBJ1-2; TCRdb's D gene call, TRBD1, goes unchecked for lack of DNA. The CDR3 extends over 15 amino acids. The germline V gene encodes CDR1 SQVTM and CDR2 ANQGSEA. CDR3 loop: CSVEDYSRVIGGYTF.

This chain connects TRBV28 to TRBJ2-7; lacking DNA, the TRBD1 call made by TCRdb goes unchecked. The CDR3 spans 14 residues. The germline CDR1 and CDR2 sequences are MDHEN and SYDVKM. The chain's CDR3 is CASSHGDTIYEQYF.

This chain links TRBV7-8 with TRBJ2-3. This CDR3 is built from 12 residues. Germline values: CDR1 SGHVS, CDR2 FQNEAQ. The CDR3: CASSLLADTQYF.

The rearrangement uses TRBV29-1 and TRBJ2-1. Germline loops: CDR1 SQVTM, CDR2 ANQGSEA. The CDR3 runs 13 residues. CDR3 protein: CSVELPLYNEQFF.

J is TRBJ2-1 and V is TRBV4-1; TCRdb lists TRBD2, though no DNA is available to test this call. The V gene's germline CDR1 is MGHRA and CDR2 YSYEKL. This CDR3 comprises 15 residues. The CDR3 region is CASSQVYGGEHEQFF.

This sequence joins TRBV29-1 and TRBJ2-5; TCRdb lists TRBD2, though no DNA is available to test this call. Germline CDR1 reads SQVTM; CDR2 reads ANQGSEA. CDR3 length: 12 residues. The CDR3 loop reads CSVEIVPETQYF.

The rearrangement links TRBV29-1 to TRBJ1-5; TCRdb proposes TRBD1, but this gene call is untestable without DNA. The germline CDR1 and CDR2 sequences are SQVTM and ANQGSEA. The CDR3 covers 12 residues. The CDR3: CSVEGDEGAQHF.

V gene TRBV29-1 combines with J gene TRBJ2-7; TCRdb designates TRBD2, a call that cannot be tested without DNA. The CDR3 contains 12 residues. Looked up from germline, CDR1 is SQVTM and CDR2 is ANQGSEA. The CDR3 protein is CSGRGAAYEQYF.

The V and J genes are TRBV6-4 and TRBJ2-1. Per germline, CDR1 MRHNA and CDR2 SNTAGT. There are 15 residues in the CDR3. The CDR3 sequence: CASSEGGRYYNEQFF.

CDR3 sequence: CASSSLAGEHNEQFF. The chain is built from TRBV4-1 and TRBJ2-1; absent DNA, TCRdb's TRBD2 call cannot be checked. Per the germline V gene, CDR1 is MGHRA and CDR2 is YSYEKL. The CDR3 is 15 amino acids.

V is TRBV29-1 and J is TRBJ2-7; TCRdb calls TRBD1, which cannot be checked without DNA. Germline V gene data show CDR1 as SQVTM and CDR2 as ANQGSEA. This CDR3 has 12 amino acids. This chain's CDR3 is CSVRTGSHEQYF.

The CDR3 sequence is CASSDPRGGTYEQYF. V gene TRBV25-1 combines with J gene TRBJ2-7; the D gene TCRdb calls, TRBD1, cannot be checked with no DNA. This CDR3 is built from 15 residues. The V gene's germline CDR1 is MGHDK and CDR2 SYGVNS.